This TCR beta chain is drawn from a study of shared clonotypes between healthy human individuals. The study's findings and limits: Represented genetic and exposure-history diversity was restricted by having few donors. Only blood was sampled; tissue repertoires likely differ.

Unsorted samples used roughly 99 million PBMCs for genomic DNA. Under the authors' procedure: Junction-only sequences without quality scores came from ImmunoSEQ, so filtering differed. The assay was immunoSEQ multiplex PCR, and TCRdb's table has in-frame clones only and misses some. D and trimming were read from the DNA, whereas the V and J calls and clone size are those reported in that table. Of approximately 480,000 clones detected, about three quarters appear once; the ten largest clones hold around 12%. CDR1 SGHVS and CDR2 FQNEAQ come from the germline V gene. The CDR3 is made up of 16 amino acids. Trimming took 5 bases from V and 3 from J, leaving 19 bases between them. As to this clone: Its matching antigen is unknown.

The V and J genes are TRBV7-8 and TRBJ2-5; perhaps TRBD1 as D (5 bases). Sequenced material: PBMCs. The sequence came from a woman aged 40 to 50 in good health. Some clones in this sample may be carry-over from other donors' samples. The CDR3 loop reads CASSTRVQGREETQYF. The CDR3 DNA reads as TGTGCCAGCAGCACCCGAGTCCAGGGTCGGGAAGAGACCCAGTACTTC.